This is a list of T cell receptor beta chains from one sample in a study of tumor-infiltrating lymphocytes in primary liver carcinoma. In TCRdb, the multiplex PCR reads were re-called with MiXCR into one record per CDR3 protein. The data show about 99,000 distinct CDR3 sequences, almost 70% seen once. The specimen was liver tumor tissue from sampling region 5. Receptors were obtained from a woman aged 55-70 years with primary liver carcinoma and hepatitis B virus infection. CDR3s include the opening cysteine and the closing phenylalanine or tryptophan. A D gene is named only where the DNA matches it firmly. Expanded clones are given a class, and other clones once, few, many or no size at all.

J | size | D | V | DNA | CDR3
TRBJ2-1 | many | TRBD2 | TRBV4-2 | TGTGCCAGCAGCCGGGGGACTAGCGGGAGTAAAGATGGTGAGCAGTTCTTC | CASSRGTSGSKDGEQFF
TRBJ1-2 | NA | NA | TRBV10-2 | TGCGCCACCAGGGGCCCCCCTAAATATGGCTACACCTTC | CATRGPPKYGYTF
TRBJ2-3 | NA | NA | TRBV12-3/TRBV12-4 | TGTGCCAGCAACCGCGGACAGATTAGCATAGATACGCAGTATTTT | CASNRGQISIDTQYF
TRBJ2-3 | NA | NA | TRBV6-1 | TGTGCCAACAGAACCCAGCAGGCTAGCACAGATACGCAGTATTTT | CANRTQQASTDTQYF
TRBJ1-2 | NA | TRBD1 | TRBV11-2 | TGTGTCAGGAGCGGGGACAGTGCCATCTATGGCTACACCTTC | CVRSGDSAIYGYTF
TRBJ2-5 | many | TRBD1 | TRBV11-3 | TGTGCCAGCAGCTTAGGAACCCAGGGGGCCCCTGGGACCCAGTACTTC | CASSLGTQGAPGTQYF
TRBJ2-1 | NA | NA | TRBV4-2 | TGTGCCAGCAGCCCTCGGGACATGGTCAGTGAGAAGTTCTTC | CASSPRDMVSEKFF
TRBJ2-3 | NA | NA | TRBV12-3/TRBV12-4 | TGTGCCAGCAGTTTAGATTTCGGGAGCGCAGATATGCAGTATTTT | CASSLDFGSADMQYF
TRBJ1-2 | NA | NA | TRBV10-2 | TGCGCCACCAGGGACCCCCCTAACTATGACCACACCTTC | CATRDPPNYDHTF
TRBJ2-7 | medium-sized | TRBD2 | TRBV4-1 | TGCGCCAGCAGCCCCGCGGGGAGGGTCTACGAGCAGTACTTC | CASSPAGRVYEQYF
TRBJ2-7 | NA | NA | TRBV29-1 | TGCAGCGTCGCTTTCGACCTCGGGCCGCGGGGTGAGCAGTACTTC | CSVAFDLGPRGEQYF
TRBJ2-7 | medium-sized | NA | TRBV11-2 | TGTGCCAGCAGCTTAGCATCGAGAGTATCCTACGAGCAGTACTTC | CASSLASRVSYEQYF
TRBJ2-1 | many | NA | TRBV5-1 | TGCGCCAGCAGCTTCACAGCGGGTAGCTCCTACAATGAGCAGTTCTTC | CASSFTAGSSYNEQFF
TRBJ2-7 | NA | NA | TRBV2 | TGTACCAGCAGTGATGAAGAGCAGTACTTC | CTSSDEEQYF
TRBJ2-5 | NA | NA | TRBV29-1 | TGCATTGTTGGCCCCGACAAACAAGAGACCCAGTACTTC | CIVGPDKQETQYF
TRBJ1-1 | NA | NA | TRBV11-3 | TGTGCCAGCAACTTAGCCCTCAGTTACGCTCGGGGGGGAGCTTTCTTT | CASNLALSYARGGAFF
TRBJ2-1 | NA | NA | TRBV11-3 | TGTGCCGGCAGCTCCCGGGGGGCGCGGACCGTGGGCGATGAGCAGTTCTTC | CAGSSRGARTVGDEQFF
TRBJ2-1 | few | NA | TRBV7-9 | TGTGCCAGCGCCCGGGACTTCTCTCATGTGCAGTTCTTC | CASARDFSHVQFF
TRBJ2-1 | NA | NA | TRBV4-1 | TGCGCCAGCAGCTTCGGACCCCCCCCCAATGAGCAGTTCTTC | CASSFGPPPNEQFF
TRBJ1-2 | NA | TRBD1 | TRBV11-2 | TGTACCAGTGGACAGGGTCATGGCTACACCTTC | CTSGQGHGYTF
TRBJ1-2 | many | NA | TRBV6-2/TRBV6-3 | TGTGCCAGCAGCCGCGCGGACAGAAACTATGGCTACACCTTC | CASSRADRNYGYTF
TRBJ1-1 | NA | NA | TRBV29-1 | TGCAGCATATCAGGAGGAGTCGAAGCTTTCTTT | CSISGGVEAFF
TRBJ1-5 | many | NA | TRBV28 | TGTGCCAGCGGGGGGCAGGGGCATCAGCCCCAGCATTTT | CASGGQGHQPQHF
TRBJ2-7 | NA | NA | TRBV11-1 | TGTGCCAGCGGCTTAGACTGGAAAGGGCAGTACTTC | CASGLDWKGQYF
TRBJ2-2 | NA | TRBD2 | TRBV5-1 | TGCGCCAGCAGCCCGACTAGCGGAGCAAACACCGGGAAGCTGTTTTTT | CASSPTSGANTGKLFF
TRBJ2-3 | few | TRBD1 | TRBV7-9 | TGTGCCAGCAGCTTAGGGACAGGGCACACAGATACGCAGTATTTT | CASSLGTGHTDTQYF
TRBJ2-1 | many | TRBD2 | TRBV2 | TGTGCCAGCACCACCGGACTAGCGGGCTACAATGAGCAGTTCTTC | CASTTGLAGYNEQFF
TRBJ2-2 | NA | NA | TRBV11-2 | TGTGCCAGCAGCTTAGATGGGCCTGGGGAACTGTTTTTT | CASSLDGPGELFF